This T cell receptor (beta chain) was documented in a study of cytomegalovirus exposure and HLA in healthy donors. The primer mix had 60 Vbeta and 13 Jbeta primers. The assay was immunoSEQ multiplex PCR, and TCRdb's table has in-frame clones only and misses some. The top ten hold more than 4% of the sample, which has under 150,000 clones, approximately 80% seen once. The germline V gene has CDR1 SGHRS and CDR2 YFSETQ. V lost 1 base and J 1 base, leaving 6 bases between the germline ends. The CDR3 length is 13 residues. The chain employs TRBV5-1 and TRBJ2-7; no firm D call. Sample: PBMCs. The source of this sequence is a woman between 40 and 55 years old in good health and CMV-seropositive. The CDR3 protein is CASSLMSSYEQYF. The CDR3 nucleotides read TGCGCCAGCAGCTTGATGAGTTCCTACGAGCAGTACTTC.